Below, 2 T cell receptor beta chains from the same sample are listed, as sequenced in a study of molecular identifiers for immune sequencing clone quantification. TCRdb reprocessed the PCR reads via MiXCR and lists one record per CDR3 protein. The data hold approximately 97,000 distinct CDR3 sequences, with 35% observed a single time. The sample taken for sequencing was naive CD8+ T cells from blood, with Jurkat cell RNA spiked in. The subset: FACS-sorted CD8+CD4-CCR7+CD45RA+ naive T cells. These receptors came from a human donor in good health. Some libraries in this study had Jurkat cell RNA spiked in.

In the case of this clonotype: One end of the junction does not line up with germline, which may come from a read error. V gene TRBV7-9 combines with J gene TRBJ1-4; D gene uncertain. There are 16 residues in the CDR3. Germline lookup yields CDR1 SEHNR and CDR2 FQNEAQ (reference sequence). The CDR3 nucleotides are TGTGCCAGCAGCCGAGGACCCGATCTGGGTAATGAAAAACCGTTTTTT. It yields the protein CASSRGPDLGNEKPFF.

Turning to this clonotype: Given the absence of the conserved phenylalanine or tryptophan at the CDR3 end, a read error is likely. J is TRBJ2-7 and V is TRBV5-1; TRBD1 might be the D (6 bases). This CDR3 has 14 residues. The V and J ends lost 1 base and 6 bases respectively, with 14 bases between them. Germline assignment: CDR1 SGHRS and CDR2 YFSETQ. The CDR3, as DNA: TGCGCCAGCAGCTTGTGGGCAGGGGATAGCGAGCAGTACTCC. Its protein product is CASSLWAGDSEQYS.